The rows below give T cell receptor beta chains drawn from one sample of a study of blood T cell repertoires in COVID-19. TCRdb keeps only in-frame clones here, not all; method: immunoSEQ multiplex PCR. The sample carries 250,000 to 300,000 clones, approximately 85% recorded once. The specimen was PBMCs or T cells enriched from blood (not recorded which). The receptor source for this set is a woman under 40 who had recovered from COVID-19. Both conserved end residues are part of each CDR3. A D gene is named only where the DNA matches it firmly. Only part of the rows carry a size: once, few, many, or a class if the clone is expanded.

d_gene | j_gene | abundance | v_gene | CDR3aa | CDR3nt
TRBD1 | TRBJ2-3 | - | TRBV2 | CASRDYTGTGGTDTQYF | TGTGCCAGCAGGGATTACACCGGGACAGGGGGCACAGATACGCAGTATTTT
- | TRBJ2-1 | - | TRBV2 | CASSEAGGARNEQFF | TGTGCCAGCAGTGAAGCGGGAGGAGCCCGCAATGAGCAGTTCTTC
- | TRBJ2-5 | - | TRBV3-1/TRBV3-2 | CASSQDKVSAVRGYQETQYF | TGTGCCAGCAGCCAAGATAAAGTTAGCGCTGTTCGGGGGTACCAAGAGACCCAGTACTTC
- | TRBJ1-3 | - | TRBV4-2 | CASSQVGGRISGNTIYF | TGTGCCAGCAGCCAAGTGGGGGGGCGCATCTCTGGAAACACCATATATTTT
TRBD1 | TRBJ2-3 | - | TRBV6-2/TRBV6-3 | CASSYLTATGTGGTDTQYF | TGTGCCAGCAGTTACTTAACCGCGACAGGGACAGGGGGCACAGATACGCAGTATTTT
TRBD2 | TRBJ2-7 | once | TRBV9 | CASSVVVAGLDEQYF | TGTGCCAGCAGCGTAGTGGTAGCGGGGTTGGACGAGCAGTACTTC
- | TRBJ2-2 | - | TRBV6-5 | CASRHTGLGELFF | TGTGCCAGCAGGCACACAGGGTTGGGGGAGCTGTTTTTT
- | TRBJ1-1 | - | TRBV4-3 | CASSQDSQIYTEAFF | TGCGCCAGCAGCCAAGATTCCCAGATTTACACTGAAGCTTTCTTT
TRBD2 | TRBJ2-2 | - | TRBV13 | CASSSRLAGGGELFF | TGTGCCAGCAGCTCACGACTAGCGGGAGGCGGGGAGCTGTTTTTT
- | TRBJ1-6 | - | TRBV27 | CASSVSRGSPLHF | TGTGCCAGCAGTGTATCCCGAGGTTCACCCCTCCACTTT
- | TRBJ2-5 | - | TRBV15 | CATSPRRGDETQYF | TGTGCCACCAGCCCCCGCAGGGGCGATGAGACCCAGTACTTC
- | TRBJ2-2 | few | TRBV7-9 | CATMKTATGELFF | TGTGCCACCATGAAGACTGCCACCGGGGAGCTGTTTTTT
TRBD1 | TRBJ2-7 | - | TRBV5-1 | CASMKAGGQGYEQYF | TGCGCCAGCATGAAGGCAGGGGGCCAGGGGTACGAGCAGTACTTC
- | TRBJ1-6 | - | TRBV27 | CASSFTNVGVGSPLHF | TGTGCCAGCAGTTTTACGAATGTAGGGGTAGGTTCACCCCTCCACTTT
- | TRBJ2-7 | - | TRBV27 | CASTRDVTSYEQYF | TGTGCCAGCACCCGAGATGTCACCTCCTACGAGCAGTACTTC
- | TRBJ2-2 | - | TRBV29-1 | CSVERRTGELFF | TGCAGCGTGGAGAGACGGACCGGGGAGCTGTTTTTT
TRBD2 | TRBJ2-3 | - | TRBV24-1 | CATSDWRASGGADTQYF | TGTGCCACCAGTGATTGGAGGGCTAGCGGGGGGGCTGATACGCAGTATTTT
TRBD1 | TRBJ2-6 | - | TRBV9 | CASSAPTGDPGANVLTF | TGTGCCAGCAGCGCACCGACAGGGGACCCTGGGGCCAACGTCCTGACTTTC
TRBD1 | TRBJ1-2 | - | TRBV28 | CALGQPYGYTF | TGTGCCCTGGGACAGCCCTATGGCTACACCTTC
- | TRBJ2-5 | - | TRBV5-1 | CASSPRGAKGLDQYF | TGCGCCAGCAGTCCCCGCGGGGCCAAAGGTTTGGACCAGTACTTC
TRBD1 | TRBJ1-1 | - | TRBV27 | CASSRTGVTEAFF | TGTGCCAGCAGTCGAACAGGGGTCACTGAAGCTTTCTTT
TRBD1 | TRBJ1-6 | - | TRBV11-2 | CASSLVMGQKDLHF | TGTGCCAGCAGCTTAGTTATGGGACAGAAAGATCTCCACTTT
- | TRBJ1-3 | - | TRBV7-2 | CASSPRGARNTIYF | TGTGCCAGCAGCCCCCGGGGGGCACGAAACACCATATATTTT
TRBD1 | TRBJ2-7 | - | TRBV6-1 | CASSEGDRGLYEQYF | TGTGCCAGCAGCGAAGGGGACAGGGGGCTGTACGAGCAGTACTTC
- | TRBJ1-2 | - | TRBV6-5 | CASSLYVGGNYGYTF | TGTGCCAGCAGCTTATATGTAGGGGGAAACTATGGCTACACCTTC
- | TRBJ1-2 | - | TRBV20-1 | CSASSLGRDYGYTF | TGCAGTGCTAGTTCCCTTGGGCGAGACTATGGCTACACCTTC